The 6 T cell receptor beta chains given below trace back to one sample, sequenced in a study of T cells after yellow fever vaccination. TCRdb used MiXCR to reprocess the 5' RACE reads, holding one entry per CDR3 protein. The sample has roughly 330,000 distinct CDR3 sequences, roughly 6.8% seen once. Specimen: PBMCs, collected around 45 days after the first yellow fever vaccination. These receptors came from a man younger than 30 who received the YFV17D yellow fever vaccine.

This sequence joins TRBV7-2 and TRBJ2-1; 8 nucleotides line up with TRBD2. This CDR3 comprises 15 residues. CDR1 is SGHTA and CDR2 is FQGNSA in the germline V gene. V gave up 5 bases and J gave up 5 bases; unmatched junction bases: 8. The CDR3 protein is CASSLWTSPNNEQFF. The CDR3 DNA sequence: TGTGCCAGCAGCCTATGGACTAGCCCAAACAATGAGCAGTTCTTC.

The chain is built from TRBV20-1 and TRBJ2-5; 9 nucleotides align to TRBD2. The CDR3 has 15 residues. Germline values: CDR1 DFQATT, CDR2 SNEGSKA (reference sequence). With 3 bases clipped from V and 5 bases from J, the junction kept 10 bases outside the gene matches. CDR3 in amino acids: CSASLTGTSSETQYF. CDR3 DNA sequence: TGCAGTGCTAGCCTGACCGGGACTAGCAGTGAGACCCAGTACTTC.

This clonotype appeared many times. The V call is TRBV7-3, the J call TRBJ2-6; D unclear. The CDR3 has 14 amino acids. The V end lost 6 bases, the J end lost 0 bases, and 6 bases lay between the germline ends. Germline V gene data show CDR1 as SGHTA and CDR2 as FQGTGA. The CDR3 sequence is CASSRNSGANVLTF. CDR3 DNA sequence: TGTGCCAGCAGTCGCAACTCTGGGGCCAACGTCCTGACTTTC.

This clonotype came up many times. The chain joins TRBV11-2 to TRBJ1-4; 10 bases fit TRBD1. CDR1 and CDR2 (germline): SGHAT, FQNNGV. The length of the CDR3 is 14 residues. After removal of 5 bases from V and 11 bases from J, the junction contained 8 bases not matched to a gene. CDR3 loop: CASSLNRDRGKLFF. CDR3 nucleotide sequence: TGTGCCAGCAGCCTTAACCGGGACAGGGGCAAACTGTTTTTT.

This CDR3 reads CASSFTGMNTEAFF. CDR3 bases: TGTGCCAGCAGCTTTACAGGGATGAACACTGAAGCTTTCTTT. The chain joins TRBV7-2 to TRBJ1-1, with a possible D match to TRBD1 (6 bases). CDR1 and CDR2 from the germline V gene are SGHTA and FQGNSA. With 3 bases removed from V and 0 bases from J, the gap between germline ends came to 8 bases. The CDR3 has 14 residues.

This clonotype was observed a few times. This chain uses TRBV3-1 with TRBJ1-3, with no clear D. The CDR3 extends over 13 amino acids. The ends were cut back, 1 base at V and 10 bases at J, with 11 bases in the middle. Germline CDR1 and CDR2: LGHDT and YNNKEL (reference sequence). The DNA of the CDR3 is TGTGCCAGCAGCCAAGCGGCTGGACGTACCATATATTTT. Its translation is CASSQAAGRTIYF.